These 4 T cell receptor beta chains originate from one sample sequenced in a study of T cell responses to AZD1222 COVID-19 vaccine. Profiling relied on immunoSEQ multiplex PCR, and the TCRdb table lists in-frame clones only, not all of them. The table shows about 150,000 clones, with more than 90% occurring only once. Sequenced here: peripheral blood, sampled 28 days after the second AZD1222 dose. These receptors all stem from an adult who received the AZD1222 COVID-19 vaccine.

This chain's CDR3 is CAISELGTGPGYTF. The CDR3 DNA follows: TGTGCCATCAGTGAGTTGGGGACAGGTCCTGGCTACACCTTC. The chain recombines TRBV10-3 with TRBJ1-2; 8 nucleotides align to TRBD1. Germline V gene data show CDR1 as ENHRY and CDR2 as SYGVKD. The CDR3 contains 14 residues. The ends lost 1 base at V and 7 bases at J; junction bases unmatched: 5.

This clone was observed a handful of times. This chain links TRBV7-9 with TRBJ2-2; TRBD2 might be the D (5 bases). V was clipped by 6 bases and J by 2 bases, with 16 bases between them. The CDR3 has 16 residues. Per germline, CDR1 SEHNR and CDR2 FQNEAQ (reference sequence). The CDR3 region has the DNA TGTGCCAGCAGGTCCTGGAGCGGAGCCAACACCGGGGAGCTGTTTTTT. This codes for CASRSWSGANTGELFF.

The V call is TRBV5-1, the J call TRBJ1-4, with no clear D. Germline CDR1 SGHRS, CDR2 YFSETQ. CDR3 length: 15 residues. V lost 0 bases and J 7 bases, leaving 13 bases between the germline ends. As DNA, the CDR3 is TGCGCCAGCAGCTTGGTTGGAGACCTTACTGAAAAACTGTTTTTT. This codes for CASSLVGDLTEKLFF.

This clone has just one count. The V call is TRBV28, the J call TRBJ2-1; D is possibly TRBD1 or TRBD2 (5 bases each). Deletions cut 8 bases from V and 4 bases from J, with 15 bases between. Germline CDR1 is MDHEN and CDR2 is SYDVKM. CDR3 length equals 14 residues. The CDR3 region is CASFPGPVYNEQFF. CDR3 sequence (DNA): TGTGCCAGCTTCCCGGGACCGGTTTACAATGAGCAGTTCTTC. Full variable domain (missing parts from reference TRBV28 and TRBJ2-1): DVKVTQSSRYLVKRTGEKVFLECVQDMDHENMFWYRQDPGLGLRLIYFSYDVKMKEKGDIPEGYSVSREKKERFSLILESASTNQTSMYLCASFPGPVYNEQFFGPGTRLTVL.